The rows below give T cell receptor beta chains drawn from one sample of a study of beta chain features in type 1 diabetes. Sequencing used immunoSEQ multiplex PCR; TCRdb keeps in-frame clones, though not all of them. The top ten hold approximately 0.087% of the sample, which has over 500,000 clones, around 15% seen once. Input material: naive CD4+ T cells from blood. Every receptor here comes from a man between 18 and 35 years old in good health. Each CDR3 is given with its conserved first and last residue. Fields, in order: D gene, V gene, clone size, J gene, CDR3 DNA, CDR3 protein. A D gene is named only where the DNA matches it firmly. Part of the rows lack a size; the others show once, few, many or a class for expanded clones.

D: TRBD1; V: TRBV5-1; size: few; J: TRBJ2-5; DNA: TGCGCCAGCAGCCCAGGGACAGGGTGGGTCCCGGAGACCCAGTACTTC; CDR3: CASSPGTGWVPETQYF
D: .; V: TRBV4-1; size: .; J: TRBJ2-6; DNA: TGCGCCAGCAGCCAAGGATCCGTTATTGCTGGGGCCAACGTCCTGACTTTC; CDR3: CASSQGSVIAGANVLTF
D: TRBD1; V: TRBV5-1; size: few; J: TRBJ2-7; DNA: TGCGCCAGCAGCCGTGGGACAGCCTACGAGCAGTACTTC; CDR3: CASSRGTAYEQYF
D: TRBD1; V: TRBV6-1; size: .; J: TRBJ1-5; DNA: TGTGCCAGCTCGACAGGGTCCAATCAGCCCCAGCATTTT; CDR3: CASSTGSNQPQHF
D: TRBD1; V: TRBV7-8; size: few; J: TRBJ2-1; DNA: TGTGCCAGCAGCTTAATACGTGCAGGGGGCAATGAGCAGTTCTTC; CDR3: CASSLIRAGGNEQFF
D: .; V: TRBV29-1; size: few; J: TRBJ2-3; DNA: TGCAGCTCGAGTCAGGGGCAGCCCACAGATACGCAGTATTTT; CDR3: CSSSQGQPTDTQYF
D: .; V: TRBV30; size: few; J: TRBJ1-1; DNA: TGTGCCTGGAGTAACGGAGGCAACACTGAAGCTTTCTTT; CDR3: CAWSNGGNTEAFF
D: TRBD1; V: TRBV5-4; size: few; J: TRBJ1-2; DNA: TGTGCCAGCAGCTTTGACAGGGGATTTTATGGCTACACCTTC; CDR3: CASSFDRGFYGYTF
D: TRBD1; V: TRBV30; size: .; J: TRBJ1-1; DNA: TGTGCCTGGGGGGACAGACGGAACACTGAAGCTTTCTTT; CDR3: CAWGDRRNTEAFF
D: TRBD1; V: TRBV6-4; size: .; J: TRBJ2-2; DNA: TGTGCCAGCCAACGGGACAGGGGGACGAACACCGGGGAGCTGTTTTTT; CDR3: CASQRDRGTNTGELFF
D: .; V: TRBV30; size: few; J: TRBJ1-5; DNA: TGTGCCTGGAGTTGGGGCAGTAGCAATCAGCCCCAGCATTTT; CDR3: CAWSWGSSNQPQHF
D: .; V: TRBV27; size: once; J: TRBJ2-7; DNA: TGTGCCAGCAACTCTGCACAGGCCGGGTCCTACGAGCAGTACTTC; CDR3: CASNSAQAGSYEQYF
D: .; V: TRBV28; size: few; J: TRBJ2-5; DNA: TGTGCCAGCAGTCAAGGAAGAAGAGAAGCCCAGTACTTC; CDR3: CASSQGRREAQYF
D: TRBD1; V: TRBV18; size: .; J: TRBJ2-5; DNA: TGTGCCAGCTCACCAGAACTCCGGGACAGAGAGACCCAGTACTTC; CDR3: CASSPELRDRETQYF
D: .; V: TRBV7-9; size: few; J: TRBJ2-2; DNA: TGTGCCAGCAGCTTAATGGGGCGCAAGGTCACCGGGGAGCTGTTTTTT; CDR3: CASSLMGRKVTGELFF
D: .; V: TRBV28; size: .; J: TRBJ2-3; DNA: TGTGCCAGCAGTCCGGGACATAAAACAGATACGCAGTATTTT; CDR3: CASSPGHKTDTQYF
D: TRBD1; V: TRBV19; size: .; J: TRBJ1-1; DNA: TGTGCCAGTATGGGGGACAGGTTGAACACTGAAGCTTTCTTT; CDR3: CASMGDRLNTEAFF
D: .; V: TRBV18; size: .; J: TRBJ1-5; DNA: TGTGCCAGCTCACCACCGAGGGGTGCGCTCCAGGGCAATCAGCCCCAGCATTTT; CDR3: CASSPPRGALQGNQPQHF
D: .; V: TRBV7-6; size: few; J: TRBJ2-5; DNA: TGTGCCAGCAGCTTATCAGAGACCCAGTACTTC; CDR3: CASSLSETQYF
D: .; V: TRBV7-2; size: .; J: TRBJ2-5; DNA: TGTGCCAGCAGCTTAGGACTAGGGACGGCCAAGACCCAGTACTTC; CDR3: CASSLGLGTAKTQYF
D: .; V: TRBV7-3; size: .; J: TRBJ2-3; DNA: TGTGCCAGCAGCTTAACCTCGTTAGCGCGAGATACGCAGTATTTT; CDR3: CASSLTSLARDTQYF
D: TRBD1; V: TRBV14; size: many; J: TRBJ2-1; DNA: TGTGCCAGCAGCCAAGACTGGGTACAGGGGAGAAATGAGCAGTTCTTC; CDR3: CASSQDWVQGRNEQFF
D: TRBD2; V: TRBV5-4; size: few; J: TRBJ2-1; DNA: TGTGCCAGCAGCTTGGGGACTAGCGGACTTTACAATGAGCAGTTCTTC; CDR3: CASSLGTSGLYNEQFF
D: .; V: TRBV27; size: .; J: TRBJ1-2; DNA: TGTGCCAGCAGTTTGGGGATGGGTGGCTACACCTTC; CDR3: CASSLGMGGYTF
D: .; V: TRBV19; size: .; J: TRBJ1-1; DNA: TGTGCCAGTAGTATGCTTGGACAGCCGAACACTGAAGCTTTCTTT; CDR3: CASSMLGQPNTEAFF
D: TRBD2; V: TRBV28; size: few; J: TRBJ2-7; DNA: TGTGCCAGCAGGCCTAGCGGGGGGACCTACGAGCAGTACTTC; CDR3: CASRPSGGTYEQYF
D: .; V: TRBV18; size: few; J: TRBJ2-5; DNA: TGTGCCAGCTCAGTCCAAGAGACCCAGTACTTC; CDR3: CASSVQETQYF
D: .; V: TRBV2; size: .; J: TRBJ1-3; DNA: TGTGCCAGCAGTCGGACTTCCAGCTCTGGAAACACCATATATTTT; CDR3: CASSRTSSSGNTIYF
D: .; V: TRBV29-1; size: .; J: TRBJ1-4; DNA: TGCAGCGTTGAAGAAGGCACCGGAGGGGAAAAACTGTTTTTT; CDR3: CSVEEGTGGEKLFF
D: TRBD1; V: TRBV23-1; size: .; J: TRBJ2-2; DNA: TGCGCCAGCAGTCAATCAGCTATATCGGACAGGGGATCCGGGGAGCTGTTTTTT; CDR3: CASSQSAISDRGSGELFF
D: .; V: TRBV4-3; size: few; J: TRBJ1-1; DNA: TGCGCCAGCAGCCAAGTGGGACTGAACACTGAAGCTTTCTTT; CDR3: CASSQVGLNTEAFF
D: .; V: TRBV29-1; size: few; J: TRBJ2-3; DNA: TGCAGCGCTGATAGGGGGGCGGATACGCAGTATTTT; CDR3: CSADRGADTQYF
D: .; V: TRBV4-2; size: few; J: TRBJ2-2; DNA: TGTGCCAGCAGCCAAGACGGGAACACCGGGGAGCTGTTTTTT; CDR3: CASSQDGNTGELFF
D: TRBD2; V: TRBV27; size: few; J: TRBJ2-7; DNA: TGTGCCAGCAGTTTATCTGGACTAGCGGGGGAATTTTGGTACGAGCAGTACTTC; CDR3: CASSLSGLAGEFWYEQYF
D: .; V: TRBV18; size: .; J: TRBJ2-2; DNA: TGTGCCAGCTCACCACGATTGGACGGGGAGCTGTTTTTT; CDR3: CASSPRLDGELFF
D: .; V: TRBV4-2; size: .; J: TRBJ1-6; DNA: TGTGCCAGCAGCCAAGAACGTTCACCCCTCCACTTT; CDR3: CASSQERSPLHF
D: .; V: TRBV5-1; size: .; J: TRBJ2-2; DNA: TGCGCCAGCAGCTTGGCAACAGGGTTCACCGGGGAGCTGTTTTTT; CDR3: CASSLATGFTGELFF
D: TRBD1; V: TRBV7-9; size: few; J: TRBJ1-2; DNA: TGTGCCAGCAGCCCATGGACAGGGGGCGCCTATGGCTACACCTTC; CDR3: CASSPWTGGAYGYTF
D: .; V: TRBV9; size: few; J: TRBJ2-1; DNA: TGTGCCAGCAGCGTAGGGGTCTTGAGCTCCTACAATGAGCAGTTCTTC; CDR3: CASSVGVLSSYNEQFF
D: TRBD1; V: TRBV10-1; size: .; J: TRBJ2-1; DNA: TGCGCCAGCAGTGATACCAGGGGGAACAATGAGCAGTTCTTC; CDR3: CASSDTRGNNEQFF
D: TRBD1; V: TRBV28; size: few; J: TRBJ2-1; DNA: TGTGCCAGCAGACTGACAGGGCACTACAATGAGCAGTTCTTC; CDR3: CASRLTGHYNEQFF
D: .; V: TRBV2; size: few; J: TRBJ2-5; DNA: TGTGCCAGCACCTTACAAGAGACCCAGTACTTC; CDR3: CASTLQETQYF
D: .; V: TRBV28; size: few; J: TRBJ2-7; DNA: TGTGCCAGCAGCCTGGGGCGGTTCTACTTGGAGCAGTACTTC; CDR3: CASSLGRFYLEQYF
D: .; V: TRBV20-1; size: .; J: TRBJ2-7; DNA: TGCAGTGCTTACTCCCCGGGACCTCGGCACTTC; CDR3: CSAYSPGPRHF